A selection of T cell receptor beta chains follows, all from one sample in a study of PD-L1 blockade in urothelial cancer. Assay: immunoSEQ multiplex PCR; the TCRdb copy retains only in-frame clones and omits some. The table has about 84,000 clones, around 76% seen once; the top ten hold more than 9%. This specimen was PBMCs, taken around atezolizumab (anti-PD-L1) treatment. Receptor source: a man between 65 and 80 years old with urothelial cancer. Each CDR3 is given with its conserved first and last residue. Each record gives: D gene, J gene, clone size, V gene, CDR3 protein, CDR3 DNA. The D gene is left open where the match is weak. Size is omitted from some rows. Given values are once, few, many or a class for expanded clones.

>TRBD2|TRBJ2-1|many|TRBV9
CASSVGGSGSFDEQFF
TGTGCCAGCAGCGTAGGGGGTAGCGGGAGTTTCGATGAGCAGTTCTTC
>TRBD1|TRBJ1-1|.|TRBV11-1
CASSLTGGTEAFF
TGTGCCAGCAGTTTGACAGGGGGCACTGAAGCTTTCTTT
>TRBD1|TRBJ2-1|once|TRBV7-3
CASSWNRGNEQFF
TGTGCCAGCAGCTGGAACAGGGGCAATGAGCAGTTCTTC
>TRBD2|TRBJ2-7|.|TRBV5-5
CASSFTRTSGYEQYF
TGTGCCAGCAGCTTCACTCGGACTAGCGGGTACGAGCAGTACTTC
>.|TRBJ1-1|few|TRBV6-5
CASSSMTANTEAFF
TGTGCCAGCAGTTCCATGACAGCGAACACTGAAGCTTTCTTT
>TRBD1|TRBJ1-3|.|TRBV27
CASSPQGVSGNTIYF
TGTGCCAGCAGTCCACAGGGGGTCTCTGGAAACACCATATATTTT
>.|TRBJ2-7|.|TRBV5-8
CASTAYEQYF
TGTGCCAGCACCGCCTACGAGCAGTACTTC
>TRBD2|TRBJ2-1|.|TRBV7-3
CASSLKVRLAHDNEQFF
TGTGCCAGCAGCTTAAAGGTCCGACTAGCGCATGACAATGAGCAGTTCTTC
>.|TRBJ1-3|.|TRBV10-3
CAISEGQSSGNTIYF
TGTGCCATCAGTGAGGGACAGTCCTCTGGAAACACCATATATTTT
>.|TRBJ2-7|.|TRBV9
CASSVGGLSNEQYF
TGTGCCAGCAGCGTAGGGGGCTTGAGCAACGAGCAGTACTTC
>.|TRBJ2-3|.|TRBV14
CASSQVLFTQYF
TGTGCCAGCAGCCAAGTACTCTTTACGCAGTATTTT
>.|TRBJ2-1|.|TRBV7-9
CASSLGGRYNEQFF
TGTGCCAGCAGCTTAGGAGGTCGCTACAATGAGCAGTTCTTC
>.|TRBJ2-1|few|TRBV7-9
CASSLGGTLIYNEQFF
TGTGCCAGCAGCTTAGGAGGCACCCTAATCTACAATGAGCAGTTCTTC
>.|TRBJ1-1|.|TRBV19
CASSMGHESTEAFF
TGTGCCAGTAGTATGGGACATGAGTCCACTGAAGCTTTCTTT
>.|TRBJ1-2|.|TRBV19
CASRKDSEYGYTF
TGTGCCAGTAGAAAGGACAGTGAGTATGGCTACACCTTC
>.|TRBJ2-6|few|TRBV7-9
CASSTRLQTEGANVLTF
TGTGCCAGCAGCACCCGTCTCCAGACTGAGGGGGCCAACGTCCTGACTTTC
>TRBD1|TRBJ2-1|few|TRBV5-1
CASSTDRGHEQFF
TGCGCCAGCAGCACGGACAGGGGGCATGAGCAGTTCTTC
>.|TRBJ1-2|.|TRBV6-5
CASSPGVRRGYTF
TGTGCCAGCAGTCCAGGGGTCCGTAGGGGCTACACCTTC
>TRBD2|TRBJ2-1|.|TRBV7-9
CASQGSGGPPEQFF
TGTGCCAGCCAAGGGAGCGGGGGGCCCCCTGAGCAGTTCTTC
>.|TRBJ1-5|once|TRBV6-6
CASNEGVGNQPQHF
TGTGCCAGCAACGAAGGGGTAGGAAATCAGCCCCAGCATTTT